The 25 T cell receptor beta chains below all came from one sample that was sequenced in a study of cytomegalovirus exposure and HLA in healthy donors. Use of 60 Vbeta and 13 Jbeta primers characterized the PCR. Profiling relied on immunoSEQ multiplex PCR, and the TCRdb table lists in-frame clones only, not all of them. Among approximately 190,000 clones, around 81% were seen once, and the ten largest hold around 2.1%. Sequencing was performed on PBMCs. These receptors all come from a woman under 30 in good health and CMV-seropositive.

The V gene is TRBV6-5, the J gene TRBJ2-7, with D tentatively TRBD1 (5 bases). Germline V gives CDR1 MNHEY, CDR2 SVGAGI. V lost 0 bases, J lost 0 bases, and 9 bases lay in between. The CDR3 is 15 residues long. The CDR3 sequence: CASSYSGADSYEQYF. The CDR3 bases are TGTGCCAGCAGTTACTCTGGGGCCGACTCCTACGAGCAGTACTTC.

J is TRBJ2-6 and V is TRBV9; 13 bases line up with TRBD2. This CDR3 has 18 residues. In germline, CDR1 is SGDLS, CDR2 YYNGEE. V dropped 3 bases and J dropped 0; count of bases not matched to a gene: 3. The CDR3 nucleotides read TGTGCCAGCAGCGCCACTAGCGGGGGGGCCTCTGGGGCCAACGTCCTGACTTTC. Translated: CASSATSGGASGANVLTF.

This clone came up a few times. This sequence joins TRBV11-3 and TRBJ2-1, with TRBD1 matching 9 bases. This CDR3 region has 17 residues. The germline V gene encodes CDR1 SGHNT and CDR2 YENEEA. With V trimmed by 5 bases and J by 0 bases, 8 bases remained unmatched. The CDR3 bases are TGTGCCAGCAGCCAAGGACAGGGGTCCGCCTCCTACAATGAGCAGTTCTTC. Encoded protein: CASSQGQGSASYNEQFF.

The V call is TRBV6-5, the J call TRBJ1-5; no reliable D call. Looked up from germline, CDR1 is MNHEY and CDR2 is SVGAGI. Trimming pared 2 bases from V and 0 bases from J, leaving 8 bases between. This CDR3 comprises 15 residues. In nucleotides, the CDR3 is TGTGCCAGCAGTTACGCTCCCGGTAGCAATCAGCCCCAGCATTTT. This sequence encodes CASSYAPGSNQPQHF.

The chain carries TRBV5-1 and TRBJ2-7; 11 bases are shared with TRBD1. The V segment lost 3 bases and the J segment 3 bases; nucleotides outside the gene matches: 2. CDR1 and CDR2 from the germline V gene are SGHRS and YFSETQ. The CDR3 is 14 amino acids. The CDR3 bases are TGCGCCAGCAGCTGGGACAGGGGGAACTACGAGCAGTACTTC. It translates to CASSWDRGNYEQYF.

Only one count was recorded for this clone. This chain links TRBV27 with TRBJ1-6; 9 bases are shared with TRBD1. The CDR3 totals 14 residues. CDR1 is MNHEY and CDR2 is SMNVEV in the germline V gene (reference sequence). The junction had 6 bases not matched to a gene; V was cut back by 6 bases and J by 9 bases. The CDR3 sequence: CASSWDRELSPLHF. The CDR3 coding sequence is TGTGCCAGCAGCTGGGACAGGGAACTTTCACCCCTCCACTTT.

The V call is TRBV4-1, the J call TRBJ2-2, with 9 bases identical to TRBD1. This CDR3 is 19 amino acids long. Germline CDR1 and CDR2: MGHRA and YSYEKL. The V gene end was trimmed by 0 bases and the J gene end by 4 bases; junction bases not matched to a gene: 12. This CDR3 reads CASSQDSHGTGFGTGELFF. CDR3 sequence (DNA): TGCGCCAGCAGCCAAGATTCCCATGGGACAGGGTTCGGCACCGGGGAGCTGTTTTTT.

CDR3 residues: CASSPPGNGNEQFF. CDR3 coding DNA: TGTGCCAGCAGCCCACCGGGGAACGGCAATGAGCAGTTCTTC. The chain carries TRBV6-6 and TRBJ2-1, with D perhaps matching TRBD2 (5 bases). This CDR3 is built from 14 residues. Germline CDR1 and CDR2: MNHNY and SVGAGI (reference sequence). V was clipped by 6 bases and J by 6 bases, with 15 bases between them.

This chain's CDR3 is CASSYAGTGTYSPLHF. In DNA form, the CDR3 reads TGTGCCAGCAGTTACGCCGGGACAGGGACATATTCACCCCTCCACTTT. The V gene is TRBV6-6, the J gene TRBJ1-6; 9 positions agree with TRBD1. The CDR3 has 16 residues. Germline V gives CDR1 MNHNY, CDR2 SVGAGI (reference sequence). Trimming removed 2 bases from V and 8 bases from J; junction bases left unmatched: 7.

The chain couples TRBV5-1 to TRBJ1-1; D is unclear. Germline V CDR1 and CDR2: SGHRS, YFSETQ. The CDR3 loop spans 14 amino acids. V lost 2 bases and J lost 6, with 14 bases in between. CDR3 in DNA: TGCGCCAGCAGCTTAGCAGGTATGTCCCCTGAAGCTTTCTTT. Protein product: CASSLAGMSPEAFF.

This chain uses TRBV5-1 with TRBJ2-3; 8 bases agree with TRBD1. V shed 6 bases, J shed 4 bases, and the junction held 7 bases outside the gene matches. This CDR3 spans 14 amino acids. Germline V CDR1 and CDR2: SGHRS, YFSETQ. CDR3 bases: TGCGCCAGCAACTCAGGGGGCGCGTCAGATACGCAGTATTTT. This translates into CASNSGGASDTQYF. Full variable domain (rest looked up from reference TRBV5-1 and TRBJ2-3): KAGVTQTPRYLIKTRGQQVTLSCSPISGHRSVSWYQQTPGQGLQFLFEYFSETQRNKGNFPGRFSGRQFSNSRSEMNVSTLELGDSALYLCASNSGGASDTQYFGPGTRLTVL.

This rearrangement joins TRBV2 to TRBJ2-5, with 14 bases aligning to TRBD2. CDR3 size: 16 residues. Germline lookup yields CDR1 SNHLY and CDR2 FYNNEI. J lost 5 bases, V lost 6 bases, and 8 bases had no gene match. In DNA form, the CDR3 reads TGTGCCAGCAGCGAGACTAGCGGGGGGGTGTTGGAGACCCAGTACTTC. Its translation: CASSETSGGVLETQYF.

The genes are TRBV19 and TRBJ1-2; a possible D gene is TRBD1 (5 bases). Trimming removed 2 bases at V and 6 bases at J, with 10 bases between. This CDR3 is built from 13 residues. Germline CDR1 is LNHDA and CDR2 is SQIVND (reference sequence). CDR3 region: CASSIQGWDGYTF. CDR3 nucleotide sequence: TGTGCCAGTAGTATACAGGGCTGGGATGGCTACACCTTC.

This clone was seen a handful of times. The CDR3 protein is CASSLDLGTDEQFF. CDR3 DNA sequence: TGTGCCAGCAGCTTAGATCTAGGCACCGATGAGCAGTTCTTC. V and J are TRBV11-2 and TRBJ2-1, with D hard to call. Germline V gene lookup returns CDR1 SGHAT and CDR2 FQNNGV. The CDR3 runs 14 residues. Deletions cut 0 bases from V and 8 bases from J, with 11 bases between.

Written as DNA, the CDR3 is TGCAGCGTGGGAGGGGACAGGGGCGACGAGCAGTACTTC. Protein sequence: CSVGGDRGDEQYF. The gene calls are TRBV29-1 and TRBJ2-7, with 10 bases identical to TRBD1. The CDR3 covers 13 residues. CDR1 SQVTM and CDR2 ANQGSEA come from the germline V gene. The J segment lost 5 bases and the V segment lost 6 bases, leaving 7 bases of the junction unmatched.

For the CDR3, the DNA is TGTGCCAGCAGCTTAGCGGGACTGGTGCGTGAGGATACCTACAATGAGCAGTTCTTC. It translates to CASSLAGLVREDTYNEQFF. The V and J genes are TRBV7-6 and TRBJ2-1, with a tentative D call TRBD2 (6 bases). V gave up 0 bases and J gave up 2 bases, with 20 bases separating them. The CDR3 extends over 19 amino acids. The germline V gene encodes CDR1 SGHVS and CDR2 FNYEAQ.

The chain is built from TRBV11-2 and TRBJ2-3; 8 bases line up with TRBD2. The CDR3 is 17 residues long. The trim removed 4 bases at V and 4 bases at J, leaving 13 bases unmatched. From germline, CDR1 is SGHAT and CDR2 FQNNGV. CDR3 sequence: CASSYHAGGSGADTQYF. Here the CDR3 DNA reads TGTGCCAGCAGCTACCACGCGGGGGGAAGTGGAGCAGATACGCAGTATTTT.

This chain connects TRBV19 to TRBJ2-5, with D maybe TRBD2 (6 bases). The DNA end is more similar to TRBJ2-7, so the J call may be wrong. The CDR3 length is 14 residues. Germline CDR1 and CDR2: LNHDA and SQIVND (reference sequence). This CDR3 reads CASCATGGTYEQYF. DNA of the CDR3: TGTGCCAGTTGCGCCACCGGGGGTACCTACGAGCAGTACTTC.

This clone was seen a few times. J is TRBJ2-3 and V is TRBV5-6; the match to TRBD1 covers 8 bases. Trimming cost V 6 bases and J 0 bases; bases outside gene matches: 6. CDR1 is SGHDT and CDR2 is YYEEEE in the germline V gene. The CDR3 covers 15 residues. The CDR3 DNA sequence: TGTGCCAGCATCATGACAGGGGCGAGCACAGATACGCAGTATTTT. This translates into CASIMTGASTDTQYF.

The DNA of the CDR3 is TGTGCCAGCAGCGCCCTTACCGCAGGGGACGGTGAGCAGTTCTTC. Protein: CASSALTAGDGEQFF. The genes are TRBV9 and TRBJ2-1; D is possibly TRBD1 (6 bases). The V gene's germline CDR1 is SGDLS and CDR2 YYNGEE. The V gene lost 3 bases and the J gene lost 9 bases, with 19 bases spanning the gap. The CDR3 runs 15 residues.

J is TRBJ1-2 and V is TRBV5-1, with 8 bases fitting TRBD1. The CDR3 length is 15 residues. V was pared by 5 bases and J by 4 bases, with 10 bases of the junction left unmatched. The germline V gene encodes CDR1 SGHRS and CDR2 YFSETQ. The CDR3 DNA reads TGCGCCAGCAGATTCGACAGGGGTCTTCCCTATGGCTACACCTTC. Translated, it gives CASRFDRGLPYGYTF. Variable domain in full (rest from reference TRBV5-1 and TRBJ1-2): KAGVTQTPRYLIKTRGQQVTLSCSPISGHRSVSWYQQTPGQGLQFLFEYFSETQRNKGNFPGRFSGRQFSNSRSEMNVSTLELGDSALYLCASRFDRGLPYGYTFGSGTRLTVV.

This clone was recorded only once. The rearrangement links TRBV6-5 to TRBJ2-5; D possibly corresponds to TRBD1 (5 bases). V shed 2 bases and J shed 7 bases, with 5 bases lying between them. The CDR3 consists of 11 residues. From germline, CDR1 is MNHEY and CDR2 SVGAGI. CDR3: CASSYQGTQYF. The CDR3, as DNA: TGTGCCAGCAGTTACCAGGGGACCCAGTACTTC.

DNA for the CDR3: TGCAGTGCTAGAAATTCCGGGGGCTACACCTTC. This sequence encodes CSARNSGGYTF. V is TRBV20-1 and J is TRBJ1-2; no reliable D call. V lost 2 bases, J lost 8 bases, and 9 bases lay in between. CDR1 and CDR2 from the germline V gene are DFQATT and SNEGSKA (reference sequence). The CDR3 runs to 11 residues.

Only a few counts were recorded for this clone. The chain has TRBV5-1 and TRBJ2-2; D is unclear. Trimming took off 3 bases at V and 0 bases at J, with 6 bases between the two ends. The CDR3 is 14 residues long. Germline CDR1 and CDR2: SGHRS and YFSETQ. The CDR3 region has the DNA TGCGCCAGCAGCTGGCAGGCGAACACCGGGGAGCTGTTTTTT. Its protein is CASSWQANTGELFF.

The chain joins TRBV11-1 to TRBJ2-7; D is possibly TRBD1 (6 bases). Trimming removed 6 bases from V and 6 bases from J, with 18 bases in between. This CDR3 contains 14 residues. Germline CDR1 SGHAT, CDR2 FQDESV (reference sequence). DNA of the CDR3: TGTGCCAGCAGTCCATTTACAGGGTCCCGCGAGCAGTACTTC. Translation gives CASSPFTGSREQYF. The variable domain in full, with the rest retrieved from reference TRBV11-1 and TRBJ2-7, is EAEVAQSPRYKITEKSQAVAFWCDPISGHATLYWYRQILGQGPELLVQFQDESVVDDSQLPKDRFSAERLKGVDSTLKIQPAELGDSAMYLCASSPFTGSREQYFGPGTRLTVT.